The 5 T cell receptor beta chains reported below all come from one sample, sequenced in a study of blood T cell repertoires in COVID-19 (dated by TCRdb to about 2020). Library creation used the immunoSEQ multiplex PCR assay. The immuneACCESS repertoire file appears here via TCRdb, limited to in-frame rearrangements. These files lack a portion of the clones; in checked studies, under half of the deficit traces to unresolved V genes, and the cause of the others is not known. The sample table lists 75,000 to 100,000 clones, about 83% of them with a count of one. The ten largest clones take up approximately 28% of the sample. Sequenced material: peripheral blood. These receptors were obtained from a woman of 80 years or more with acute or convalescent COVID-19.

The CDR3 spells CASRYATASTDTQYF. CDR3 sequence (DNA): TGTGCCAGCAGATACGCGACAGCTAGCACAGATACGCAGTATTTT. This chain uses TRBV7-2 with TRBJ2-3; tentative D call: TRBD1 (5 bases). Germline-derived CDR1 and CDR2 are SGHTA and FQGNSA. Trimming took 6 bases from V and 0 from J, leaving 13 bases between them. CDR3 size: 15 residues. Full variable domain (remainder filled in from reference TRBV7-2 and TRBJ2-3): GAGVSQSPSNKVTEKGKDVELRCDPISGHTALYWYRQSLGQGLEFLIYFQGNSAPDKSGLPSDRFSAERTGGSVSTLTIQRTQQEDSAVYLCASRYATASTDTQYFGPGTRLTVL.

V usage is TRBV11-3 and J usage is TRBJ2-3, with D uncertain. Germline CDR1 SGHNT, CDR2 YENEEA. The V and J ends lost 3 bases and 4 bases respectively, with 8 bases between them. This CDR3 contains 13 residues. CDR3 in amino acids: CASSFGRADTQYF. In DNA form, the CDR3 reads TGTGCCAGCAGCTTCGGTAGAGCAGATACGCAGTATTTT.

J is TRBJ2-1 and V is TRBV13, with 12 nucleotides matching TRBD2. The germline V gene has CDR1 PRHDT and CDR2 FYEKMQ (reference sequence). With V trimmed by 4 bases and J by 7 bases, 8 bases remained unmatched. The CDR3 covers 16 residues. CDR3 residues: CASSYQGLAGPNEQFF. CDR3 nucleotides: TGTGCCAGCAGCTACCAGGGACTAGCGGGCCCTAATGAGCAGTTCTTC.

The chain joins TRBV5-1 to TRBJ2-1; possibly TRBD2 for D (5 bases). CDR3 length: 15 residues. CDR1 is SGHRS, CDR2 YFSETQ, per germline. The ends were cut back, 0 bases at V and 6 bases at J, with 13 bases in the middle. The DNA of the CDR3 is TGCGCCAGCAGCTTGGATGAGGGCCGGGGCAATGAGCAGTTCTTC. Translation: CASSLDEGRGNEQFF.

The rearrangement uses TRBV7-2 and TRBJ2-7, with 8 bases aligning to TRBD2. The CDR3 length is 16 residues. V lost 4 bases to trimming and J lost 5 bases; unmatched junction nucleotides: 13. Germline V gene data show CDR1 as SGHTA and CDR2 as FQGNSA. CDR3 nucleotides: TGTGCCAGCAGCTCGATCTGGGCGGGAGGTAACAACGAGCAGTACTTC. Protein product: CASSSIWAGGNNEQYF.